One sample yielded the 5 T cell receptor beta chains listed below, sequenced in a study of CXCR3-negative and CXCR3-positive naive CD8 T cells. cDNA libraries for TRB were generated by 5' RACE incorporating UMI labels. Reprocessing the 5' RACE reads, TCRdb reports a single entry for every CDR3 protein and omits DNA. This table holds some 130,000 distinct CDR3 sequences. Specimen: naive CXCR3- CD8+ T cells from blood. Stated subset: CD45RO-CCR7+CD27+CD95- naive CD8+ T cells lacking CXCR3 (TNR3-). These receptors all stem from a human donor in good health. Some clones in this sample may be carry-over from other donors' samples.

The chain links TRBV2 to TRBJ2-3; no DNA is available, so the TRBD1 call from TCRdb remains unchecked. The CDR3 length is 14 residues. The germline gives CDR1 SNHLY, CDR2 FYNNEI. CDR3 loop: CAMEGDVAKDTQYF.

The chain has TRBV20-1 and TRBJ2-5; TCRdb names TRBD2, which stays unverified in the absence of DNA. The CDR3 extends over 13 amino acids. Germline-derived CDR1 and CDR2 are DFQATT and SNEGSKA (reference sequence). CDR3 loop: CSASWREGATQYF.

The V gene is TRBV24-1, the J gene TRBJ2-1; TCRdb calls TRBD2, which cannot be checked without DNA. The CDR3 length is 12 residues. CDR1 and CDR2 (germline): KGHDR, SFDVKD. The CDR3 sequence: CATRGGYNEQFF.

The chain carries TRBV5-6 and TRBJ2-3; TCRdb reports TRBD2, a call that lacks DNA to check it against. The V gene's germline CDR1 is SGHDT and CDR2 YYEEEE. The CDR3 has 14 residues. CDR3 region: CASTIGGVGDTQYF.

The CDR3 reads CSARDGTSGTYEQYF. The rearrangement uses TRBV20-1 and TRBJ2-7; TCRdb designates TRBD2, a call that cannot be tested without DNA. The CDR3 runs 15 residues. Looked up from germline, CDR1 is DFQATT and CDR2 is SNEGSKA (reference sequence).